What follows are 15 T cell receptor beta chains derived from one specimen sequenced in a study of CD8+ T cells in alopecia areata. After isolation, RNA underwent reverse transcription to generate cDNA as the sequencing template. TCRdb's table, derived via immunoSEQ multiplex PCR, lists solely in-frame clones and lacks some. The sample has about 150,000 clones, less than 70% seen once. Described treatment: oral pan-JAK inhibitor, 5-10 mg twice daily. Sequencing was performed on CD4+ T cells sorted from blood, taken at week 4, from a patient treated with tofacitinib. The receptors stem from a human donor with alopecia areata.

CDR3 sequence: CASSYYSSNQPQHF. In nucleotides, the CDR3 is TGTGCCAGCAGTTACTACAGTAGCAATCAGCCCCAGCATTTT. This chain uses TRBV6-5 with TRBJ1-5; D not resolved. CDR1 and CDR2 from the germline V gene are MNHEY and SVGAGI. V was pared by 1 base and J by 0 bases, with 4 bases between. There are 14 residues in the CDR3.

The genes are TRBV27 and TRBJ2-1; no firm D call. Trimming removed 3 bases at V and 7 bases at J, with 7 bases between. Germline V gene sequence: CDR1 MNHEY, CDR2 SMNVEV (reference sequence). The CDR3 runs to 12 residues. In nucleotides, the CDR3 is TGTGCCAGCAGTTTTATGGGGAATGAGCAGTTCTTC. Its protein product is CASSFMGNEQFF.

The chain links TRBV29-1 to TRBJ2-7, with 8 bases matching TRBD1. The germline gives CDR1 SQVTM, CDR2 ANQGSEA. The CDR3 loop spans 13 amino acids. V shed 4 bases, J shed 2 bases, and the junction held 4 bases outside the gene matches. CDR3 protein: CSVGQGMTYEQYF. The CDR3, as DNA: TGCAGCGTTGGACAGGGGATGACCTACGAGCAGTACTTC.

This chain connects TRBV29-1 to TRBJ1-1; a possible D gene is TRBD1 (6 bases). Trimming stripped 7 bases from V and 4 bases from J, with 16 bases between. The germline V gene has CDR1 SQVTM and CDR2 ANQGSEA. The CDR3 loop spans 13 amino acids. For the CDR3, the DNA is TGCAGCGCCCCCGGGGGCGCCAGCACTGAAGCTTTCTTT. Translation: CSAPGGASTEAFF.

This clone was found a few times. The chain combines TRBV11-2 with TRBJ2-5, with 8 positions matching TRBD2. This CDR3 has 16 residues. Germline CDR1 and CDR2: SGHAT and FQNNGV. The junction had 15 bases not matched to a gene; V was cut back by 10 bases and J by 2 bases. CDR3 residues: CATSGGEWGSQETQYF. For the CDR3, the DNA is TGTGCCACCTCGGGGGGGGAATGGGGTAGTCAAGAGACCCAGTACTTC.

V usage is TRBV29-1 and J usage is TRBJ1-1, with 8 bases fitting TRBD1. Losses at the gene ends were 8 bases for V and 6 bases for J; bases not matched to a gene: 5. The germline V gene encodes CDR1 SQVTM and CDR2 ANQGSEA. CDR3 length: 11 amino acids. This CDR3 reads CSPGQGAEAFF. The DNA for the CDR3 is TGCAGCCCCGGACAGGGTGCTGAAGCTTTCTTT.

This clone has more than one count but fewer than ten. The chain employs TRBV27 and TRBJ2-7; TRBD1 agrees at 11 bases. The CDR3 is made up of 16 amino acids. Germline V gene sequence: CDR1 MNHEY, CDR2 SMNVEV (reference sequence). After removal of 5 bases from V and 4 bases from J, the junction contained 10 bases not matched to a gene. DNA for the CDR3: TGTGCCAGCAGTCCCGGGGACAGGGGGAGGTCGTACGAGCAGTACTTC. Translating gives CASSPGDRGRSYEQYF.

The rearrangement joins TRBV29-1 to TRBJ1-2, with TRBD1 as a possible D gene (6 bases). Germline CDR1 reads SQVTM; CDR2 reads ANQGSEA. The CDR3 contains 12 residues. V shed 4 bases and J shed 3 bases, with 9 bases lying between them. CDR3 DNA sequence: TGCAGCGTTGGAGGACAGTACTATGGCTACACCTTC. It encodes CSVGGQYYGYTF.

The CDR3 DNA reads as TGTGCCAGCAGAGAACACGGGTCACAGGGGAAAGCTTTCTTT. It translates to CASREHGSQGKAFF. The J gene is TRBJ1-1, the V gene TRBV2, with TRBD1 matching 7 bases. The V segment lost 6 bases and the J segment 9 bases; nucleotides outside the gene matches: 13. The CDR3 is 14 residues long. Germline V gives CDR1 SNHLY, CDR2 FYNNEI.

This clone has only a few counts. The V gene is TRBV5-6, the J gene TRBJ1-1; D gene uncertain. Germline loops: CDR1 SGHDT, CDR2 YYEEEE. Trimming shortened V by 2 bases and J by 0 bases, and 5 bases separated the two germline ends. This CDR3 spans 13 amino acids. The DNA of the CDR3 is TGTGCCAGCAGCTTTCCATTGAACACTGAAGCTTTCTTT. Translation gives CASSFPLNTEAFF.

This clone came up a few times. The rearrangement uses TRBV7-3 and TRBJ1-2; 7 bases line up with TRBD1. Germline-derived CDR1 and CDR2 are SGHTA and FQGTGA. The V gene end was trimmed by 5 bases and the J gene end by 4 bases; junction bases not matched to a gene: 4. The CDR3 contains 13 residues. The CDR3 nucleotides are TGTGCCAGCAGCAGACAGGGCGGCTATGGCTACACCTTC. Amino acids: CASSRQGGYGYTF.

This chain links TRBV30 with TRBJ1-5; 8 nucleotides match TRBD1. Germline loops: CDR1 GTSNPN, CDR2 SVGIG (reference sequence). The V segment lost 1 base and the J segment 5 bases; nucleotides outside the gene matches: 4. The CDR3 is made up of 14 amino acids. CDR3 DNA: TGTGCCTGGAGTGCGGGACAGGTGGATCAGCCCCAGCATTTT. It specifies CAWSAGQVDQPQHF.

V is TRBV7-2 and J is TRBJ2-7, with D tentatively TRBD1 or TRBD2 (5 bases each). The CDR3 has 16 amino acids. Trimming removed 5 bases from V and 0 bases from J, with 17 bases in between. Looked up from germline, CDR1 is SGHTA and CDR2 is FQGNSA. The CDR3 nucleotides read TGTGCCAGCAGCCTCCAAGGGGCCGGGATCTCCTACGAGCAGTACTTC. As protein: CASSLQGAGISYEQYF. Combining the CDR3 with reference TRBV7-2 and TRBJ2-7 gives the whole variable domain GAGVSQSPSNKVTEKGKDVELRCDPISGHTALYWYRQSLGQGLEFLIYFQGNSAPDKSGLPSDRFSAERTGGSVSTLTIQRTQQEDSAVYLCASSLQGAGISYEQYFGPGTRLTVT.

In its sample, this clone was seen a few times. The chain couples TRBV29-1 to TRBJ2-4; D gene unclear. The germline gives CDR1 SQVTM, CDR2 ANQGSEA. The CDR3 loop spans 15 amino acids. With 4 bases removed from V and 0 bases from J, the gap between germline ends came to 13 bases. CDR3 amino acids: CSVVSGPLAKNIQYF. The CDR3 DNA follows: TGCAGCGTTGTAAGTGGACCATTAGCCAAAAACATTCAGTACTTC.

The V and J genes are TRBV29-1 and TRBJ1-1; unclear D gene. CDR3 length equals 9 residues. Per germline, CDR1 SQVTM and CDR2 ANQGSEA. The CDR3 region is CITGPEAFF. CDR3 nucleotides: TGCATCACGGGTCCTGAAGCTTTCTTT.